The 29 T cell receptor beta chains presented below share a single source sample, sequenced in a study of blood T cells in healthy people across ages. Next came a second PCR, run for about 7 to 12 cycles, which used a sample-barcoded 5' primer along with a J-beta primer mix. TCRdb used MiXCR to reprocess the 5' RACE reads, holding one entry per CDR3 protein. The sample contains approximately 960,000 distinct CDR3 sequences, about 28% of which appear only once. The same specimen was also included in a second study, on T cells of mothers and their children.

Sequencing was performed on blood. Receptors originate from a woman aged 40 to 55 in good health.

This clonotype was counted only a few times. This rearrangement joins TRBV18 to TRBJ1-2; D is possibly TRBD1 (5 bases). Trimming took 6 bases from V and 6 from J, leaving 11 bases between them. Germline V lookup: CDR1 KGHSH, CDR2 LQKENI. The CDR3 runs 12 residues. CDR3 residues: CASSEQQDGYTF. The CDR3 DNA sequence: TGTGCCAGCTCGGAGCAACAGGATGGCTACACCTTC.

This sequence joins TRBV6-9 and TRBJ1-6; TRBD1 matches at 7 bases. The CDR3 spans 14 residues. Unmatched junction bases numbered 3, after V lost 8 bases and J lost 2 bases. Germline loops: CDR1 MNHGY, CDR2 SVAAGI. CDR3 in DNA: TGTGCCAGCGGGACAGATCCCTATAATTCACCCCTCCACTTT. Translation: CASGTDPYNSPLHF.

This clonotype was detected a few times. The chain employs TRBV6-2 or TRBV6-3 and TRBJ2-3; TRBD2 matches 9 bases. Germline loops: CDR1 MNHEY, CDR2 SVGEGT. The CDR3 extends over 15 amino acids. V was clipped by 2 bases and J by 3 bases; unmatched bases: 3. In nucleotides, the CDR3 is TGTGCCAGCAGTTACCTAGCGGGGAAGACAGATACGCAGTATTTT. Translated, it gives CASSYLAGKTDTQYF.

The chain links TRBV2 to TRBJ2-6, with a possible D match to TRBD1 (5 bases). Trimming stripped 9 bases from V and 4 bases from J, with 34 bases between. The germline V gene encodes CDR1 SNHLY and CDR2 FYNNEI. The CDR3 contains 21 residues. The CDR3 sequence is CARAIRPQGLQGRRGANVLTF. The CDR3 region has the DNA TGTGCCAGGGCAATCCGCCCCCAGGGTCTTCAAGGCCGCAGGGGGGCCAACGTCCTGACTTTC.

This clonotype was seen more than once but under ten times. The chain has TRBV20-1 and TRBJ1-1, with D maybe TRBD1 (5 bases). Trimming stripped 0 bases from V and 0 bases from J, with 26 bases between. The CDR3 spans 20 residues. Germline loops: CDR1 DFQATT, CDR2 SNEGSKA (reference sequence). CDR3 nucleotides: TGCAGTGCTAGAGATACATCCCCCAGCGGGACCGCGTTCATGAACACTGAAGCTTTCTTT. It is translated as CSARDTSPSGTAFMNTEAFF.

This clonotype was recorded many times. The chain uses TRBV18 and TRBJ1-1; D might be TRBD1 (6 bases). The CDR3 is 13 residues long. Trimming took 4 bases from V and 1 from J, leaving 7 bases between them. Germline V gene sequence: CDR1 KGHSH, CDR2 LQKENI. The CDR3 protein is CASSQQGNTEAFF. Written as DNA, the CDR3 is TGTGCCAGCTCACAACAGGGGAACACTGAAGCTTTCTTT. Full variable domain (rest looked up from reference TRBV18 and TRBJ1-1): NAGVMQNPRHLVRRRGQEARLRCSPMKGHSHVYWYRQLPEEGLKFMVYLQKENIIDESGMPKERFSAEFPKEGPSILRIQQVVRGDSAAYFCASSQQGNTEAFFGQGTRLTVV.

This clonotype was seen only once. It may be a read error: a sequence one base away is much more abundant. V is TRBV5-1 and J is TRBJ1-2; possibly TRBD1 for D (6 bases). The CDR3 runs to 18 residues. Trimming cost V 5 bases and J 4 bases, with 27 bases left between them. CDR1 is SGHRS, CDR2 YFSETQ, per germline. CDR3 bases: TGCGCCAGCAGTCCGGCCACCCGGACAGCGGCGGGAGGCTATGGCTACACCTTC. As protein: CASSPATRTAAGGYGYTF.

This chain joins TRBV7-8 and TRBJ1-2; D gene unclear. The germline V and J ends were trimmed by 3 bases and 4 bases, with 9 bases remaining between them. This CDR3 spans 13 amino acids. Germline loops: CDR1 SGHVS, CDR2 FQNEAQ. The CDR3 loop is CASSFTGGYGYTF. Here the CDR3 DNA reads TGTGCCAGCAGCTTCACGGGCGGCTATGGCTACACCTTC.

This clonotype was observed many times. The rearrangement joins TRBV20-1 to TRBJ2-3; 12 bases agree with TRBD2. CDR3 length: 14 amino acids. Germline V gene sequence: CDR1 DFQATT, CDR2 SNEGSKA (reference sequence). V shed 6 bases, J shed 4 bases, and the junction held 5 bases outside the gene matches. This chain's CDR3 is CSARLAGEADTQYF. CDR3 DNA: TGCAGTGCCAGACTAGCGGGGGAGGCAGATACGCAGTATTTT.

In its sample, this clonotype was seen many times. This sequence joins TRBV28 and TRBJ2-3; 7 bases line up with TRBD1. Germline V gives CDR1 MDHEN, CDR2 SYDVKM. J was trimmed by 6 bases and V by 8 bases; bases with no gene match: 14. CDR3 length: 15 residues. The CDR3 nucleotides are TGTGCCAGCCATTCCTCTGACAGGGTCAGGGATACGCAGTATTTT. Encoded protein: CASHSSDRVRDTQYF.

This clonotype was detected ten times or more. This rearrangement joins TRBV29-1 to TRBJ2-2, with D possibly matching TRBD1 (6 bases). V was trimmed by 4 bases and J by 0 bases, leaving 9 bases between them. There are 14 residues in the CDR3. The V gene's germline CDR1 is SQVTM and CDR2 ANQGSEA. CDR3 protein: CSVGQGPNTGELFF. The CDR3 DNA follows: TGCAGCGTTGGGCAGGGGCCGAACACCGGGGAGCTGTTTTTT.

With regard to this clonotype: One junction end disagrees with the germline gene, perhaps due to a read error. This chain connects TRBV6-5 to TRBJ1-6, with D unclear. The CDR3 is made up of 13 amino acids. Germline V gives CDR1 MNHEY, CDR2 SVGAGI. CDR3 sequence (DNA): TGTGCCAGCAGTTACTCCCATAATTCACCCCTCCACTTT. It encodes CASSYSHNSPLHF.

This clonotype turned up a few times. A read error is possible here, since a much larger clone lies one base away. The genes are TRBV29-1 and TRBJ2-6; no definite D call. Germline lookup yields CDR1 SQVTM and CDR2 ANQGSEA. The CDR3 is 16 residues long. The CDR3 sequence is CNVARQGGSGANVLTF. Here the CDR3 DNA reads TGCAACGTTGCGCGACAAGGTGGCTCTGGGGCCAACGTCCTGACTTTC. The variable domain in full, with the rest retrieved from reference TRBV29-1 and TRBJ2-6, is SAVISQKPSRDICQRGTSLTIQCQVDSQVTMMFWYRQQPGQSLTLIATANQGSEATYESGFVIDKFPISRPNLTFSTLTVSNMSPEDSSIYLCNVARQGGSGANVLTFGAGSRLTVL.

A word on this clonotype: One junction end does not reproduce the germline sequence, and a read error may be involved. The chain's CDR3 is CASSQAFDRVRERYF. Here the CDR3 DNA reads TGCGCCAGCAGCCAAGCTTTCGACAGGGTACGGGAGCGGTACTTC. The J gene is TRBJ2-7, the V gene TRBV4-3; the D gene is possibly TRBD1 (7 bases). The CDR3 runs to 15 residues. Per germline, CDR1 LGHNA and CDR2 YSLEER.

This clonotype was seen ten or more times. This chain joins TRBV6-5 and TRBJ2-7, with D unresolved. This CDR3 has 13 amino acids. From germline, CDR1 is MNHEY and CDR2 SVGAGI. Between the trimmed V and J ends, which lost 4 bases and 2 bases, there was a span of 9 bases. The CDR3 protein is CASSLTSTYEQYF. The CDR3 DNA reads TGTGCCAGCAGTTTGACATCAACCTACGAGCAGTACTTC.

V is TRBV9 and J is TRBJ2-3, with D hard to call. V was clipped by 3 bases and J by 2 bases, with 4 bases between them. There are 12 residues in the CDR3. CDR1 is SGDLS and CDR2 is YYNGEE in the germline V gene. The chain's CDR3 is CASSGNTDTQYF. As DNA, the CDR3 is TGTGCCAGCAGCGGGAACACAGATACGCAGTATTTT.

This chain uses TRBV7-9 with TRBJ2-3; the D is unclear. The CDR3 contains 15 residues. Germline lookup yields CDR1 SEHNR and CDR2 FQNEAQ (reference sequence). V was clipped by 1 base and J by 3 bases, with 11 bases between them. The CDR3 nucleotides are TGTGCCAGCAGCTTAGTCCCCTCCATAACAGATACGCAGTATTTT. Amino acid sequence: CASSLVPSITDTQYF. The full variable domain, rest sourced from reference TRBV7-9 and TRBJ2-3, is DTGVSQNPRHKITKRGQNVTFRCDPISEHNRLYWYRQTLGQGPEFLTYFQNEAQLEKSRLLSDRFSAERPKGSFSTLEIQRTEQGDSAMYLCASSLVPSITDTQYFGPGTRLTVL.

There are many counts of this clonotype. DNA for the CDR3: TGTGCCAGCAGTCCCCAGACAGGGTCCTACAATGAGCAGTTCTTC. It codes for CASSPQTGSYNEQFF. The rearrangement joins TRBV6-1 to TRBJ2-1, with 7 positions matching TRBD1. The junction had 5 bases not matched to a gene; V was cut back by 5 bases and J by 1 base. CDR3 length: 15 amino acids. The germline gives CDR1 MNHNS, CDR2 SASEGT.

There are a few counts of this clonotype. This chain joins TRBV5-5 and TRBJ2-5, with unresolved D. The better agreement between TRBJ2-7 and the DNA end casts doubt on the J call. CDR1 and CDR2 (germline): SGHKS, YYEKEE (reference sequence). The CDR3 covers 13 residues. CDR3 amino acids: CTNSLTSAYEQYF. CDR3 coding DNA: TGTACCAACAGCCTGACTTCGGCCTACGAGCAGTACTTC.

This chain connects TRBV28 to TRBJ1-5; 9 bases match TRBD1. This CDR3 is 14 amino acids long. CDR1 is MDHEN and CDR2 is SYDVKM in the germline V gene. Unmatched junction bases numbered 8, after V lost 6 bases and J lost 8 bases. CDR3 DNA sequence: TGTGCCAGCAGACAAGGACAGGGGTTCAAGCCCCAGCATTTT. It specifies CASRQGQGFKPQHF.

A note on this clonotype: Germline and junction disagree at one end, which may indicate a read error. The CDR3 loop reads CANSLSGATSYNEQFF. CDR3 bases: TGCGCCAACAGCTTGAGTGGCGCCACTTCCTACAATGAGCAGTTCTTC. This sequence joins TRBV5-1 and TRBJ2-1; D is uncertain. CDR1 is SGHRS and CDR2 is YFSETQ in the germline V gene. This CDR3 is 16 amino acids long.

The chain links TRBV27 to TRBJ1-5, with D possibly matching TRBD1 (5 bases). Per germline, CDR1 MNHEY and CDR2 SMNVEV (reference sequence). The length of the CDR3 is 16 residues. Trimming cost V 2 bases and J 11 bases, with 22 bases left between them. In DNA, the CDR3 is TGTGCCAGCAGTTTAGAGACTAGCGGGGGGTTAGAGACCCAGCATTTT. Translated: CASSLETSGGLETQHF.

A few counts support this clonotype. The rearrangement uses TRBV27 and TRBJ2-1; 9 bases fit TRBD1. Germline values: CDR1 MNHEY, CDR2 SMNVEV (reference sequence). J was trimmed by 4 bases and V by 6 bases; bases with no gene match: 7. This CDR3 spans 15 amino acids. The CDR3, as DNA: TGTGCCAGCAGGCTCCCGGGACAGGGTTACAATGAGCAGTTCTTC. This gives the protein CASRLPGQGYNEQFF.

This clonotype has at least ten counts. This chain joins TRBV16 and TRBJ2-7, with TRBD2 identical over 10 bases. Per germline, CDR1 KGHSY and CDR2 FQNENV. V shed 6 bases and J 6 bases; nucleotides not matched to a gene: 11. The CDR3 is 15 residues long. The CDR3 sequence is CASRGYSGGSSEQYF. CDR3 nucleotides: TGTGCCAGCAGAGGATATAGCGGGGGGTCATCCGAGCAGTACTTC.

This sequence joins TRBV29-1 and TRBJ2-6; 12 bases map to TRBD1. The CDR3 is 18 residues long. Germline-derived CDR1 and CDR2 are SQVTM and ANQGSEA. Trimming removed 5 bases from V and 0 bases from J; junction bases left unmatched: 8. DNA for the CDR3: TGCAGCGTTTCCGGGACAGGGGGCGATATCTCTGGGGCCAACGTCCTGACTTTC. It translates to CSVSGTGGDISGANVLTF.

This clonotype has a count of ten or more. The genes are TRBV7-2 and TRBJ2-5; weak D call: TRBD2 (6 bases). V lost 4 bases and J 4 bases, leaving 19 bases between the germline ends. The CDR3 extends over 16 amino acids. In germline, CDR1 is SGHTA, CDR2 FQGNSA. The DNA for the CDR3 is TGTGCCAGCAGCTCCGAACCGGGACTGGGATTAGAGACCCAGTACTTC. Translation gives CASSSEPGLGLETQYF.

This clonotype was picked up many times. This may be a read error: a much more frequent sequence differs by one nucleotide. V is TRBV15 and J is TRBJ2-1; 8 bases are a match to TRBD2. The J segment lost 9 bases and the V segment lost 3 bases, leaving 7 bases of the junction unmatched. The V gene's germline CDR1 is LNHNV and CDR2 YYDKDF (reference sequence). This CDR3 has 14 residues. The CDR3: CATSRGGLAGEQFF. For the CDR3, the DNA is TGTGCCACCAGCAGGGGAGGACTAGCCGGTGAGCAGTTCTTC.

This rearrangement joins TRBV5-1 to TRBJ2-5, with 8 bases fitting TRBD1. Looked up from germline, CDR1 is SGHRS and CDR2 is YFSETQ. This CDR3 is built from 17 residues. The J segment lost 11 bases and the V segment lost 0 bases, leaving 18 bases of the junction unmatched. CDR3 region: CASSLATMVTGGYEQYF. CDR3 nucleotides: TGCGCCAGCAGCTTGGCGACGATGGTCACAGGGGGTTATGAGCAGTACTTC.

This clonotype has ten or more counts. This chain links TRBV6-2 or TRBV6-3 with TRBJ2-7; 7 bases map to TRBD1. From germline, CDR1 is MNHEY and CDR2 SVGEGT. The J segment lost 1 base and the V segment lost 8 bases, leaving 5 bases of the junction unmatched. CDR3 length: 13 amino acids. CDR3 DNA sequence: TGTGCCAGCGAAACAGGGGTGTCCTACGAGCAGTACTTC. Its translation is CASETGVSYEQYF.